The 20 T cell receptor beta chains given below trace back to one sample, sequenced in a study of OX40 agonist ivuxolimab in advanced cancers. The library was generated by the immunoSEQ multiplex PCR assay. TCRdb took this table from immuneACCESS and kept in-frame rearrangements with V and J called. Such tables lack part of the clones; where checked against another copy, unresolved V genes explain under half of the gap, and the rest is unexplained. The sample table shows roughly 66,000 clones, and nearly 90% are seen once. The biggest ten clones account for about 1.3% of the sample. The source was CD4+ or CD8+ T cells sorted from blood, collected in a trial of the OX40 agonist ivuxolimab. The receptors derive from an adult with an advanced solid tumor such as melanoma, head and neck, liver or kidney cancer.

The chain combines TRBV10-2 with TRBJ2-7; D gene uncertain. With 8 bases removed from V and 3 bases from J, the gap between germline ends came to 14 bases. Germline values: CDR1 WSHSY, CDR2 SAAADI. This CDR3 has 13 residues. The CDR3 reads CASGRDVLYEQYF. The CDR3 DNA follows: TGCGCCAGCGGGCGCGACGTACTCTACGAGCAGTACTTC.

This chain connects TRBV12-5 to TRBJ1-1, with 8 bases fitting TRBD1. Germline-derived CDR1 and CDR2 are LGHNT and FRNRAP. V shed 2 bases, J shed 7 bases, and the junction held 18 bases outside the gene matches. The CDR3 has 18 amino acids. CDR3 DNA sequence: TGTGCTAGTGGTTTGAACGAACTCCATCAGGGGGCGTCAGTTGAAGCTTTCTTT. As protein: CASGLNELHQGASVEAFF.

The chain couples TRBV6-4 to TRBJ1-1; perhaps TRBD1 as D (5 bases). V lost 9 bases, J lost 0 bases, and 11 bases lay in between. Germline V lookup: CDR1 MRHNA, CDR2 SNTAGT. The CDR3 length is 13 residues. The CDR3 loop reads CASSKGVNTEAFF. CDR3 in DNA: TGTGCCAGTAGTAAAGGGGTGAACACTGAAGCTTTCTTT.

V usage is TRBV28 and J usage is TRBJ2-5; TRBD1 might be the D (6 bases). V was shortened by 5 bases and J by 7 bases, with 20 bases between the two germline ends. The CDR3 consists of 15 residues. Germline CDR1 is MDHEN and CDR2 is SYDVKM. The CDR3 is CASSPRTAPRGTQYF. In DNA form, the CDR3 reads TGTGCCAGCAGTCCTCGGACAGCCCCTCGGGGGACCCAGTACTTC.

The chain uses TRBV30 and TRBJ1-1; weak D call: TRBD1 (5 bases). Germline-derived CDR1 and CDR2 are GTSNPN and SVGIG (reference sequence). The V end was cut by 0 bases, the J end by 4 bases, with 9 bases between. The CDR3 is 13 amino acids. CDR3 DNA sequence: TGTGCCTGGAGTGTTGCAGGGAGCACTGAAGCTTTCTTT. Amino acid sequence: CAWSVAGSTEAFF.

This sequence joins TRBV7-2 and TRBJ2-1; unclear D gene. Per the germline V gene, CDR1 is SGHTA and CDR2 is FQGNSA. CDR3 size: 15 residues. Trimming pared 5 bases from V and 0 bases from J, leaving 11 bases between. The CDR3 loop is CASSPNWSSYNEQFF. CDR3 nucleotides: TGTGCCAGCAGCCCTAACTGGAGCTCCTACAATGAGCAGTTCTTC.

The rearrangement joins TRBV5-1 to TRBJ1-4, with TRBD1 as a possible D gene (6 bases). From germline, CDR1 is SGHRS and CDR2 YFSETQ. This CDR3 has 16 residues. The V end lost 0 bases, the J end lost 0 bases, and 9 bases lay between the germline ends. This CDR3 is CASSLGDTATNEKLFF. The CDR3 DNA follows: TGCGCCAGCAGCTTGGGGGACACCGCAACTAATGAAAAACTGTTTTTT.

This clone appeared once. The V gene is TRBV7-2, the J gene TRBJ2-1, with D uncertain. This CDR3 region has 12 residues. V shed 8 bases and J shed 8 bases, with 13 bases lying between them. From germline, CDR1 is SGHTA and CDR2 FQGNSA. The CDR3 loop reads CASVSLVHEQFF. The CDR3 bases are TGTGCCAGCGTTTCCCTGGTCCATGAGCAGTTCTTC.

The rearrangement uses TRBV27 and TRBJ2-3, with D possibly being TRBD2 (6 bases). CDR1 and CDR2 from the germline V gene are MNHEY and SMNVEV (reference sequence). This CDR3 is 14 amino acids long. Trimming removed 6 bases from V and 9 bases from J, with 19 bases in between. The CDR3 sequence is CASSGTGTPGTQYF. The CDR3 nucleotides are TGTGCCAGCAGCGGGACTGGGACGCCCGGGACGCAGTATTTT.

V usage is TRBV13 and J usage is TRBJ2-5; D might be TRBD1 (6 bases). Trimming removed 4 bases from V and 4 bases from J, with 16 bases in between. Germline V gene sequence: CDR1 PRHDT, CDR2 FYEKMQ (reference sequence). The CDR3 runs 15 residues. This chain's CDR3 is CASSYPQGRLETQYF. The DNA of the CDR3 is TGTGCCAGCAGCTACCCACAGGGAAGGCTAGAGACCCAGTACTTC.

The rearrangement links TRBV10-2 to TRBJ2-3; 7 nucleotides match TRBD2. The V gene end was trimmed by 7 bases and the J gene end by 4 bases; junction bases not matched to a gene: 2. Germline V gene sequence: CDR1 WSHSY, CDR2 SAAADI. The CDR3 has 12 amino acids. CDR3 DNA sequence: TGCGCCAGCAAGGCGGGAGCAGATACGCAGTATTTT. Amino acids: CASKAGADTQYF.

This chain links TRBV5-1 with TRBJ2-7; TRBD2 might be the D (6 bases). The CDR3 is 14 residues long. V dropped 3 bases and J dropped 6 bases, with 16 bases sitting between them. Germline CDR1 reads SGHRS; CDR2 reads YFSETQ. CDR3: CASSWGDHASEQYF. The DNA of the CDR3 is TGCGCCAGCAGCTGGGGGGACCACGCTTCCGAGCAGTACTTC.

CDR3 loop: CASSFTGGNTIYF. The DNA of the CDR3 is TGTGCCAGCAGCTTCACAGGGGGAAACACCATATATTTT. The rearrangement uses TRBV7-2 and TRBJ1-3; D possibly corresponds to TRBD1 (6 bases). With 3 bases removed from V and 4 bases from J, the gap between germline ends came to 7 bases. The CDR3 is made up of 13 amino acids. The germline CDR1 and CDR2 sequences are SGHTA and FQGNSA.

J is TRBJ2-7 and V is TRBV11-2; D gene uncertain. CDR1 and CDR2 (germline): SGHAT, FQNNGV. The CDR3 contains 14 residues. V was clipped by 4 bases and J by 2 bases, with 12 bases between them. CDR3: CASSSPRRTYEQYF. The CDR3 nucleotides read TGTGCCAGCAGCTCCCCCCGCAGGACCTACGAGCAGTACTTC.

CDR3 nucleotide sequence: TGCAGCTTTACTATACAGGGAATAACTGAAGCTTTCTTT. Translation gives CSFTIQGITEAFF. The V and J genes are TRBV29-1 and TRBJ1-1; D possibly corresponds to TRBD1 (6 bases). This CDR3 is built from 13 residues. V was shortened by 8 bases and J by 5 bases, with 18 bases between the two germline ends. CDR1 and CDR2 from the germline V gene are SQVTM and ANQGSEA.

This chain connects TRBV18 to TRBJ1-2; D gene ambiguous. The germline gives CDR1 KGHSH, CDR2 LQKENI. Between the trimmed V and J ends, which lost 0 bases and 3 bases, there was a span of 2 bases. This CDR3 spans 12 amino acids. The CDR3 nucleotides are TGTGCCAGCTCACCACCCGACTATGGCTACACCTTC. This encodes CASSPPDYGYTF. The full variable domain, completed using reference TRBV18 and TRBJ1-2, is NAGVMQNPRHLVRRRGQEARLRCSPMKGHSHVYWYRQLPEEGLKFMVYLQKENIIDESGMPKERFSAEFPKEGPSILRIQQVVRGDSAAYFCASSPPDYGYTFGSGTRLTVV.

J is TRBJ1-4 and V is TRBV11-2; possibly TRBD1 for D (6 bases). Per the germline V gene, CDR1 is SGHAT and CDR2 is FQNNGV. CDR3 size: 14 residues. V gave up 3 bases and J gave up 8 bases, with 13 bases separating them. The CDR3 region is CASSLGVGGEKLFF. CDR3 nucleotide sequence: TGTGCCAGCAGCTTGGGGGTAGGGGGGGAAAAACTGTTTTTT. The full variable domain, with the rest looked up from reference TRBV11-2 and TRBJ1-4, is EAGVAQSPRYKIIEKRQSVAFWCNPISGHATLYWYQQILGQGPKLLIQFQNNGVVDDSQLPKDRFSAERLKGVDSTLKIQPAKLEDSAVYLCASSLGVGGEKLFFGSGTQLSVL.

The chain combines TRBV6-5 with TRBJ2-1; D uncertain. The CDR3 covers 14 residues. CDR1 and CDR2 from the germline V gene are MNHEY and SVGAGI. V was clipped by 8 bases and J by 0 bases, with 11 bases between them. The CDR3 DNA reads TGTGCCAGCCGTTGGGCGAGCTCCTACAATGAGCAGTTCTTC. This gives the protein CASRWASSYNEQFF.

The chain recombines TRBV27 with TRBJ1-1; D gene ambiguous. The CDR3 has 13 amino acids. Per the germline V gene, CDR1 is MNHEY and CDR2 is SMNVEV (reference sequence). V shed 2 bases and J shed 0 bases, with 4 bases lying between them. The CDR3 loop is CASSLTVNTEAFF. Written as DNA, the CDR3 is TGTGCCAGCAGTTTAACAGTGAACACTGAAGCTTTCTTT.

The chain combines TRBV2 with TRBJ1-1; D is unclear. CDR3 length: 15 amino acids. The V end was cut by 3 bases, the J end by 1 base, with 12 bases between. Germline V gene data show CDR1 as SNHLY and CDR2 as FYNNEI. The CDR3 DNA reads as TGTGCCAGCAGTGATCTGGGCAGAAAGAACACTGAAGCTTTCTTT. As protein: CASSDLGRKNTEAFF.